This TCR beta chain was recorded in a study of cytomegalovirus exposure and HLA in healthy donors. Broader study findings: Later analysis revealed greater clonal expansion in HLA-associated TCR beta chains than in equally common others. In vitro work confirmed that a few CMV-associated chains recognize CMV antigens. Fewer N-insertions than the roughly 670-donor mean were reportedly shown by an Asian-associated ancestry cluster in a later analysis. Several V segments, TRBV6-2 and TRBV6-3 among them, could not be told apart and were dropped.

The PCR used 60 Vbeta and 13 Jbeta primers. The method was immunoSEQ multiplex PCR; TCRdb's version includes in-frame clones alone and lacks a portion of them. This table holds roughly 110,000 clones, roughly 80% found once. With respect to this clone: As yet, its antigen is unknown.

This CDR3 has 13 amino acids. V was pared by 2 bases and J by 2 bases, with 6 bases between. The germline CDR1 and CDR2 sequences are MNHEY and SVGAGI. The sample comprised PBMCs. This sequence was found in a man aged 45-60 years in good health and CMV-seronegative. The chain combines TRBV6-5 with TRBJ1-2; D is undetermined. CDR3 DNA sequence: TGTGCCAGCAGTTACGGGAGAAACTATGGCTACACCTTC. Protein product: CASSYGRNYGYTF.